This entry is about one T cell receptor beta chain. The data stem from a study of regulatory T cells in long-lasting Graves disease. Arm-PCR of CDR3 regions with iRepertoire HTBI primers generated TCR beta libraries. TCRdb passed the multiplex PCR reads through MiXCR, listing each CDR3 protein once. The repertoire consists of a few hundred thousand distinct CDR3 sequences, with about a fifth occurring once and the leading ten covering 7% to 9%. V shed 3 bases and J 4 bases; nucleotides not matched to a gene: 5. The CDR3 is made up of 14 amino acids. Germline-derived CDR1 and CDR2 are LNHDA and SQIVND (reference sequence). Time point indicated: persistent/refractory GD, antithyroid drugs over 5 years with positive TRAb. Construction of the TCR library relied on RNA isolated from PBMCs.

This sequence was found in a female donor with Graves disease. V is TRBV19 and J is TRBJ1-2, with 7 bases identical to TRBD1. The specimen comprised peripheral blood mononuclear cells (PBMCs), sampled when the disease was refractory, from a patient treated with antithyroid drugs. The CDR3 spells CASSMRGPGYGYTF. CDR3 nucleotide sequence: TGTGCCAGTAGTATGAGGGGGCCTGGCTATGGCTACACCTTC.